Below, 2 T cell receptor beta chains from the same sample are listed, as sequenced in a study of response to subunit inactivated influenza vaccine. Via MiXCR, TCRdb re-called the RT-PCR reads, giving one row per CDR3 protein. The sample has 650,000 to 700,000 distinct CDR3 sequences; around 16% are singletons. Source: PBMCs from blood, taken 11 to 12 days after vaccination. Receptors originate from a man aged 50-59 years who received an inactivated influenza vaccine.

The chain recombines TRBV6-1 with TRBJ1-2, with TRBD1 matching over 9 bases. Germline V CDR1 and CDR2: MNHNS, SASEGT. The CDR3 extends over 14 amino acids. J was trimmed by 5 bases and V by 8 bases; bases with no gene match: 9. This chain's CDR3 is CASYPAGTGYGYTF. The CDR3 DNA reads TGTGCCAGCTACCCGGCCGGGACAGGGTATGGCTACACCTTC.

There are a few counts of this clonotype. This chain links TRBV10-2 with TRBJ2-5; D possibly corresponds to TRBD1 (5 bases). CDR1 is WSHSY, CDR2 SAAADI, per germline. Trimming pared 6 bases from V and 4 bases from J, leaving 12 bases between. The CDR3 has 13 amino acids. The CDR3 bases are TGCGCCAGCAGGGCGACAGCTTTAGAGACCCAGTACTTC. Amino acid sequence: CASRATALETQYF.